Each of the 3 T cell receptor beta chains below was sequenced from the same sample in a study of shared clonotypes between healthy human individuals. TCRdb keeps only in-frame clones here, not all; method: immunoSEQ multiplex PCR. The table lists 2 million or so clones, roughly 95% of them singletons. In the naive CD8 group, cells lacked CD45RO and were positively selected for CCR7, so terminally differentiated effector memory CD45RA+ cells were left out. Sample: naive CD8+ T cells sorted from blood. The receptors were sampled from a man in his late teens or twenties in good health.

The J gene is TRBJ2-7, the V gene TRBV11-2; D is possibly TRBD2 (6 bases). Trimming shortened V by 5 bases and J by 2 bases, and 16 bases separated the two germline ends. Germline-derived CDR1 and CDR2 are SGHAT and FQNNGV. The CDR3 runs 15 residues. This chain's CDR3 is CASSPPRDFAYEQYF. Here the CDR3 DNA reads TGTGCCAGCAGCCCGCCCCGGGACTTCGCCTACGAGCAGTACTTC.

As DNA, the CDR3 is TGTGCCAGCAGCTTAGGGGGACACAGCACAGATACGCAGTATTTT. Translating gives CASSLGGHSTDTQYF. The chain joins TRBV7-2 to TRBJ2-3; TRBD1 is a possible D gene (6 bases). With 1 base removed from V and 0 bases from J, the gap between germline ends came to 8 bases. The CDR3 runs 15 residues. CDR1 is SGHTA and CDR2 is FQGNSA in the germline V gene.

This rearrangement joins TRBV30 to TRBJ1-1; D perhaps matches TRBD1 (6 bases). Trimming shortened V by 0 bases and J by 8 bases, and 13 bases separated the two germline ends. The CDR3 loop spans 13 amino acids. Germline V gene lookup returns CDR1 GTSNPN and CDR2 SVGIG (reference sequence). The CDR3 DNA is TGTGCCTGGAGTGTAATGGGGGGCAAGGAAGCTTTCTTT. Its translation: CAWSVMGGKEAFF.